This TCR beta chain was captured in a study of blood T cell repertoires in COVID-19. The wider study: Acute and convalescent COVID-19 samples came from the United States, Italy and Spain.

The germline V gene encodes CDR1 SGHTA and CDR2 FQGNSA. V trimming: 1 base; J trimming: 9 bases; junction bases outside the gene matches: 7. This CDR3 has 15 amino acids. This clone appeared a few times. As processed by the authors: Researchers report that nucleated cell counts were estimated from reference gene primer amplification. The data were produced by immunoSEQ multiplex PCR, yet TCRdb's version contains in-frame clones alone and is incomplete. V and J calls and clone size follow that table, whereas D and trimming were derived from the DNA. This table has approximately 31,000 clones, approximately 93% appearing once.

The V and J genes are TRBV7-2 and TRBJ2-1, with 9 bases aligning to TRBD2. The receptor was derived from a man in his 60s with acute or convalescent COVID-19. The specimen was peripheral blood. The CDR3 region has the DNA TGTGCCAGCAGCTTAGGCGGGACTAGCTATAGTGAGCAGTTCTTC. Amino acid sequence: CASSLGGTSYSEQFF.